A selection of T cell receptor beta chains follows, all from one sample in a study of OX40 agonist ivuxolimab in advanced cancers. Measured with immunoSEQ multiplex PCR; TCRdb has only the in-frame clones, and not every one. In the table there are about 48,000 clones, 82% of which are singletons. The sample was CD4+ or CD8+ T cells sorted from blood, taken in a trial of the OX40 agonist ivuxolimab. The receptors derive from an adult with an advanced solid tumor such as melanoma, head and neck, liver or kidney cancer. The CDR3 runs from the conserved cysteine through the conserved F or W. The D gene is left open where the match is weak. The size field is filled for only some rows; it gives once, few, many or a size class.

D: TRBD1
size: .
J: TRBJ1-1
V: TRBV6-1
DNA: TGTGCCAGCAGCGCCGACAGGGTCACTGAAGCTTTCTTT
CDR3: CASSADRVTEAFF

D: .
size: .
J: TRBJ2-7
V: TRBV6-5
DNA: TGTGCCACGGGAACTGCCCACGAGCAGTACTTC
CDR3: CATGTAHEQYF

D: .
size: once
J: TRBJ1-4
V: TRBV18
DNA: TGTGCCAGCTCACCCCCTGGTGTTACCAGGCTGTTTTTT
CDR3: CASSPPGVTRLFF

D: TRBD1
size: few
J: TRBJ2-1
V: TRBV5-4
DNA: TGTGCCAGCAGCCCTCGCCAGGGGGCGAGGGGTGAGCAGTTCTTC
CDR3: CASSPRQGARGEQFF

D: .
size: .
J: TRBJ1-1
V: TRBV9
DNA: TGTGCCAGCAGCGTAGTGGGGATTTGGAACACTGAAGCTTTCTTT
CDR3: CASSVVGIWNTEAFF

D: .
size: .
J: TRBJ1-5
V: TRBV29-1
DNA: TGCAGCGCCTCACTGGGGGAAGATCAGCCCCAGCATTTT
CDR3: CSASLGEDQPQHF

D: TRBD2
size: .
J: TRBJ2-1
V: TRBV29-1
DNA: TGCAGCTCTACAACTAGCGGCGCAGAAGAGCAGTTCTTC
CDR3: CSSTTSGAEEQFF

D: .
size: .
J: TRBJ1-1
V: TRBV15
DNA: TGTGCCACCAGAGAGGCGGTGGAGGCGGGTGAAGCTTTCTTT
CDR3: CATREAVEAGEAFF

D: TRBD1
size: .
J: TRBJ1-4
V: TRBV7-9
DNA: TGTGCCAGCAGCCCGGGGGGACAGGGGGTTGAAAAACTGTTTTTT
CDR3: CASSPGGQGVEKLFF

D: TRBD2
size: .
J: TRBJ2-3
V: TRBV19
DNA: TGTGCCAGTAACGACCCGGGGGGGCCGGGCACAGATACGCAGTATTTT
CDR3: CASNDPGGPGTDTQYF